A selection of T cell receptor beta chains follows, all from one sample in a study of OX40 agonist ivuxolimab in advanced cancers. The protocol was immunoSEQ multiplex PCR, while the TCRdb copy is restricted to in-frame clones and leaves out a portion. The table has some 25,000 clones, approximately 86% seen once; the top ten hold roughly 16%. This sample comprised CD4+ or CD8+ T cells sorted from blood, obtained in a trial of the OX40 agonist ivuxolimab. The receptors originated from an adult with an advanced solid tumor such as melanoma, head and neck, liver or kidney cancer. CDR3s include the opening cysteine and the closing phenylalanine or tryptophan. The order of the fields is V gene, D gene, J gene, clone size, CDR3 DNA, CDR3 protein. D genes are given only for firm matches. A row's size may be missing; if present it is once, few, many or a size class.

TRBV11-2	-	TRBJ2-7	once	TGTGCCAGCAGCCCAAAAACAGGGTACGAGCAGTACTTC	CASSPKTGYEQYF
TRBV7-9	-	TRBJ1-2	-	TGTGCCAGCAGCTTAGGGGCCGGGGAAACAAACTATGGCTACACCTTC	CASSLGAGETNYGYTF
TRBV5-4	TRBD1	TRBJ1-6	-	TGTGCCAGCAGCGTCGACAGGGGTCATTCACCCCTCCACTTT	CASSVDRGHSPLHF
TRBV7-8	TRBD2	TRBJ2-1	-	TGTGCCAGCAGCCCCGGGTTAGCGGGAGGCAATGAGCAGTTCTTC	CASSPGLAGGNEQFF
TRBV11-2	-	TRBJ1-1	medium-sized	TGTGCCAGCAGCTTAGGGGACGGCTATGAAGCTTTCTTT	CASSLGDGYEAFF
TRBV7-9	-	TRBJ2-7	medium-sized	TGTGCCAGCAGCCCCACGGGCTCTAGCGAGCAGTACTTC	CASSPTGSSEQYF
TRBV7-9	TRBD2	TRBJ2-7	once	TGTGCCAGCAGCGCCACTAGCGGGGGGGGACACGAGCAGTACTTC	CASSATSGGGHEQYF
TRBV4-2	TRBD2	TRBJ2-3	-	TGTGCCAGCAGCCATCTTTCGGGACTAGCGGGGGGGTTGAGCGATACGCAGTATTTT	CASSHLSGLAGGLSDTQYF
TRBV7-9	-	TRBJ2-7	-	TGTGCCAGCAGCTTAGGGGCAACCTACGAGCAGTACTTC	CASSLGATYEQYF
TRBV7-9	TRBD1	TRBJ1-2	medium-sized	TGTGCCAGCAGCTACCTGGACAGGGGTAACGGCTACACCTTC	CASSYLDRGNGYTF
TRBV5-3	TRBD2	TRBJ2-7	-	TGTGCCAGAAGCTTGTCCGGGACTAGCGGGTTTTACGAGCAGTACTTC	CARSLSGTSGFYEQYF
TRBV2	TRBD1	TRBJ1-1	-	TGTGCCAGCAGTGAAGGGAGGGGGCGCTCCGGTGGTGAAGCTTTCTTT	CASSEGRGRSGGEAFF
TRBV29-1	TRBD1	TRBJ2-5	-	TGCAGCGTTGAGGGGTTCCTTGACAGGGGATCCCAAGAGACCCAGTACTTC	CSVEGFLDRGSQETQYF
TRBV7-2	TRBD2	TRBJ2-1	few	TGTGCCAGCAGACAACTAGCGAGCTCCTACAATGAGCAGTTCTTC	CASRQLASSYNEQFF
TRBV28	-	TRBJ2-6	-	TGTGCCAGCAACCCGAGGAAAGGGGCCAACGTCCTGACTTTC	CASNPRKGANVLTF
TRBV29-1	TRBD1	TRBJ2-7	-	TGCAGCGCTGGGACAGGACTCACCTACAAGCAGTACTTC	CSAGTGLTYKQYF
TRBV2	-	TRBJ1-1	-	TGTGCCACCGGGGGTCAAACTTTCTTT	CATGGQTFF
TRBV7-6	TRBD1	TRBJ1-5	-	TGTGCCAGCAGCTTAGGACAGGGGCTTCAGCCCCAGCATTTT	CASSLGQGLQPQHF
TRBV4-3	-	TRBJ2-5	-	TGCGCCAGCAGCCCATCTTCCCAGGTGGGAGAGGGGACCCAGTACTTC	CASSPSSQVGEGTQYF
TRBV7-9	TRBD2	TRBJ2-7	-	TGTGCCAGCAGCTTAGCGCTGGGACTAGCCTACGAGCAGTACTTC	CASSLALGLAYEQYF
TRBV5-8	-	TRBJ2-7	-	TGTGCCAGCAGCCCGGACAGCTACGAGCAGTACTTC	CASSPDSYEQYF
TRBV7-9	-	TRBJ2-7	-	TGTGCCAGCAGCTTGGAGGGGGCCGAGCAGTACTTC	CASSLEGAEQYF
TRBV4-1	-	TRBJ2-4	-	TGCGCCAGCAGCAGAAGTACCCGGGACTCCCCGATTAGGAACTTC	CASSRSTRDSPIRNF
TRBV7-9	-	TRBJ2-7	-	TGTGCCAGCAGCTTAGACAACCCTTACGAGCAGTACTTC	CASSLDNPYEQYF
TRBV5-6	-	TRBJ1-5	-	TGTGCCAGCAGCTTTGGGCCCCAGCATTTT	CASSFGPQHF
TRBV4-1	TRBD1	TRBJ2-1	-	TGCGCCAGCAGCCCGGACAGGGGAGAGCAGTTCTTC	CASSPDRGEQFF
TRBV13	-	TRBJ1-1	-	TGTGCCAGCAGCTTAGCTGGGGAGGGAATGAACACTGAAGCTTTCTTT	CASSLAGEGMNTEAFF
TRBV5-1	-	TRBJ2-2	-	TGCGCCAGCAGGTGGGGAACCGGGGAGCTGTTTTTT	CASRWGTGELFF
TRBV5-4	-	TRBJ2-7	-	TGTGCCAGCAGTTCTCTCTCCAGTTTAAACTACGAGCAGTACTTC	CASSSLSSLNYEQYF
TRBV27	-	TRBJ2-7	-	TGTGCCAGCAGCCGGCGGGGGCAGAGTACCTACGAGCAGTACTTC	CASSRRGQSTYEQYF
TRBV7-6	TRBD2	TRBJ2-1	-	TGTGCCAGCAGCTTAGGACTAGCGGGAGGGCCGGGGAATCCCAATGAGCAGTTCTTC	CASSLGLAGGPGNPNEQFF
TRBV4-3	TRBD2	TRBJ2-1	-	TGCGCCAGCAGCCAAGATTGGGCGGGGGCCTACAATGAGCAGTTCTTC	CASSQDWAGAYNEQFF
TRBV7-3	-	TRBJ1-1	-	TGTGCCAGCAGCTTATACGGTACTGAAGCTTTCTTT	CASSLYGTEAFF
TRBV29-1	TRBD2	TRBJ2-7	-	TGCAGCGTTGTTGGACTAGCGTCCTCCTACGAGCAGTACTTC	CSVVGLASSYEQYF
TRBV29-1	-	TRBJ2-5	few	TGCAGCGTTGGGTCCGTGGCCAGCCAAGAGACCCAGTACTTC	CSVGSVASQETQYF
TRBV4-2	TRBD1	TRBJ2-7	-	TGTGCCAGCAGCCGGACGGGTGGACAGGGCCCCTACGAGCAGTACTTC	CASSRTGGQGPYEQYF
TRBV4-2	-	TRBJ1-2	-	TGTGCCAGCAGCCAAGATCTTCGGGGGGCTAAGGATGGCTACACCTTC	CASSQDLRGAKDGYTF
TRBV27	TRBD2	TRBJ2-1	-	TGTGCCAGCAGTTCCGGGACTAGCGGGAAGAATGAGCAGTTCTTC	CASSSGTSGKNEQFF
TRBV2	-	TRBJ1-2	-	TGTGCCGGCTACTCGGGGAACGGAGTGTATGGCTACACCTTC	CAGYSGNGVYGYTF
TRBV9	-	TRBJ1-1	once	TGTGCCAGCAGCGTAGTCTCGGGACGGCTGGACACTGAAGCTTTCTTT	CASSVVSGRLDTEAFF
TRBV27	-	TRBJ1-1	once	TGTGCCAGCAGTATTAATAGGGGGACGAGTGAAGCTTTCTTT	CASSINRGTSEAFF
TRBV13	-	TRBJ2-7	-	TGTGCCAGCAGCCTACATACCTACGAGCAGTACTTC	CASSLHTYEQYF